This T cell receptor beta chain was sequenced during a study of early T cells in non-severe SARS-CoV-2 infection. TCRdb re-called the 5' RACE reads through MiXCR, storing one row per CDR3 protein. This sample has approximately 22,000 distinct CDR3 sequences, with around 4.8% found just once. This clonotype was picked up many times. Germline V gene lookup returns CDR1 SEHNR and CDR2 FQNEAQ (reference sequence). Trimming cost V 6 bases and J 6 bases; bases outside gene matches: 11. This CDR3 comprises 17 residues. J is TRBJ1-4 and V is TRBV7-9; 12 nucleotides align to TRBD1. This TCR was sampled from an adult who was a healthcare worker with PCR-confirmed SARS-CoV-2 infection or an uninfected control (not recorded which). Sequencing was performed on whole blood. In DNA form, the CDR3 reads TGTGCCAGCAGTTTTACCGGGACAGGGGGCACCTATGAAAAACTGTTTTTT. Its translation is CASSFTGTGGTYEKLFF.